This TCR beta chain originates from a study of beta chain features in type 1 diabetes. As for the study in general: Across the samples, about 110,000,000 sorted cells were examined in total.

As every portion of the isolated RNA was reverse transcribed, the sequencing read expressed TCRB transcripts. This table comes from immunoSEQ multiplex PCR, and its TCRdb copy is limited to in-frame clones, with some not included. The repertoire holds over 500,000 clones, with around 15% as singletons. This CDR3 contains 16 residues. Germline assignment: CDR1 MNHEY and CDR2 SMNVEV (reference sequence). V lost 8 bases, J lost 3 bases, and 12 bases stayed unmatched. Source material: naive CD4+ T cells from blood. The receptor comes from a man aged 18 to 29 in good health. This chain joins TRBV27 and TRBJ2-1; the match to TRBD2 covers 8 bases. CDR3 sequence (DNA): TGTGCCAGCGACGCAAAGGGACTAGGGCGCTACAATGAGCAGTTCTTC. Encoded protein: CASDAKGLGRYNEQFF.